Described below is a single TCR beta chain sequence and its context. The antigen it binds to is not known. The sample holds no much larger clone one base away, and base qualities are not on file. From a lookup of the germline V gene, CDR1 and CDR2 are SGHTA and FQGNSA. Germline trimming: 0 bases from V, 5 bases from J; junction bases outside gene matches: 9. The CDR3 spans 17 residues, from the cysteine through the phenylalanine. CDR3 DNA only is kept here, 51 bases in frame from base 1. Receptors were amplified or captured by the immunoSEQ multiplex PCR assay. A mixture of 60 forward primers for TCR Vbeta segments and 13 reverse primers for TCR Jbeta segments was used in the multiplex PCR. A multiplex PCR assay on genomic DNA amplified the CDR3 region of rearranged TCR beta genes. The Illumina HiSeq System was used to sequence the amplified TCR beta libraries as 87-base-pair reads. The authors' analysis ran thus. In a later analysis, 70 million to 95 million unique TCR beta chains were counted across the approximately 620 repertoires, and approximately 11 million of these chains were shared by at least two donors. To remove PCR and sequencing errors, raw reads were error-corrected and collapsed into unique sequences using a nearest-neighbor algorithm that merged closely related sequences. CDR3 sequences were aligned to IMGT reference sequences to assign V, D and J gene segments. For a sequence to be retained, a match of at least six nucleotides was required to both a V gene segment and a J gene segment. A rearrangement was called productive if the CDR3 had no stop codons and remained in frame with V and J, and every other rearrangement was called non-productive. CDR3 was defined by IMGT convention, running from the second conserved V-encoded cysteine to the conserved J-encoded phenylalanine. The earlier analysis of 500 to 750 of the donors excluded any sequence lacking an unambiguous match to a single V gene segment. An earlier analysis of fewer than 750 of the donors called V segments functional above 56.7% productive rearrangements and segregating when the between-donor standard deviation exceeded 5%. A statistical classification framework was developed to diagnose cytomegalovirus status using the catalog of TCR beta chain sequences. V and J gene assignment, in a later analysis, came from comparing TCR nucleotide sequences with IMGT/GENE-DB human TR gene sequences. A later analysis assigned CDR3 sequences and most-parsimonious VDJ recombination scenarios with the TCRdist pipeline. In a later analysis, each TCR beta chain was defined by its CDR3 amino acid sequence together with its V-gene family, and reads lacking a unique V-gene family were excluded. A later analysis removed several hundred highly shared, low-generation-probability nucleotide sequences to deal with suspected cross-contamination and a sequencing artifact. For each public chain, a later analysis derived a clonal expansion index from normalized ranks of inferred template counts within each repertoire. In a later analysis, generation probabilities were computed using a VDJ recombination model fitted to out-of-frame rearrangements, and the results were checked against IGoR. Hypergeometric tests were used in a later analysis to score TCR-TCR, TCR-HLA and TCR-CMV co-occurrence, with a repertoire-size bias correction applied to the TCR pairs. In a later analysis, false discovery rates were estimated by permuting HLA or CMV assignments 20 times. In a later analysis, co-occurring TCRs were grouped using DBSCAN, and TCRdist sequence similarity was added for clustering within HLA-allele-positive subsets. For co-occurrence clustering, repertoires with fewer than 30,000 or more than 120,000 public chains were excluded, along with about five repertoires with anomalous nucleotide sharing. TCRdb's version of the immuneACCESS table is confined to in-frame rearrangements and falls short of the full clone set. An unresolved V gene accounts for under half of the shortfall where checked; the remainder is of unknown origin. That table furnishes V, J and clone size, whereas the DNA furnished D and trimming. For this sample there are over 65,000 clones; roughly four fifths appear just once. 6.5% of the sample comes from the top ten.

The data derive from a study of cytomegalovirus exposure and HLA in healthy donors (TCRdb year 2017). About the study as a whole: An earlier analysis of a few hundred of the donors reported 276 Gb of sequence data and 95 million to 130 million unique TCR beta sequences obtained from around 170 million T cells. An early release covering 500 to 750 HLA-typed donors comprised about 290 gigabases of sequencing data and tens of millions of unique TCR sequences. The genetic ancestry cluster associated with self-reported Caucasian donors included over 80% of the roughly 410 genotyped donors. The aim of the study was to test whether cataloging public T cell receptors could identify signatures of past pathogen exposure. The study profiled the T cell repertoires of approximately 700 subjects by immunosequencing and related them to cytomegalovirus serostatus. In addition to the first cohort of approximately 670 subjects, a separate validation cohort of approximately 120 different subjects was used. To predict cytomegalovirus infection status, the study combined high-throughput TCR immunosequencing, statistical association of individual TCRs with disease status, and machine learning. In a later analysis, previously published TCR beta repertoires from 666 donors were re-analyzed and high-resolution HLA genotyping was added so that TCR occurrence patterns could be studied. Rather than drawing on any new phenotypic data, the later analysis identified candidate immune exposures from TCR beta sequences and the way those sequences occurred across donors. An earlier analysis of nearly 600 of the donors applied high-throughput TCR beta sequencing to assess whether each TCR beta V gene segment acted as functional or pseudogenic. Donor age, sex, ethnicity and CMV serostatus were compiled together with the repertoire data. A later genetic analysis used genome-wide SNP genotypes for about 60% of the 666 donors, treating that subset as a discovery cohort. Every repertoire in the discovery cohort had been generated on one and the same sequencing platform. Both class I and class II loci were covered by HLA typing, at four-digit resolution. The number of typed donors differed by locus: about 620-640 for A, B, C, DRB1 and DQB1; approximately 520 for DQA1; approximately 610 for DPA1; and some 430 for DPB1. Roughly 5 DR-DQ haplotypes were handled as single units for association and clustering because linkage in the cohort was strong. On average, roughly 240,000 unique TCR beta nucleotide sequences were sequenced per donor among 350 to 400 genotyped donors of the cohort, with roughly 19% of those sequences being non-productive. The research as a whole found: According to a later genetic analysis, donors in an Asian-associated ancestry cluster had fewer N-insertions in productive TCRs than the approximately 700-donor mean. When HLA alleles, especially DR and DQ, strongly co-occurred, attributing TCR associations to individual alleles was difficult. A later genetic analysis associated a missense DCLRE1C variant with V-gene and J-gene trimming of TCR beta chains, and an independent cohort replicated the association. A group of highly shared sequence variants was considered likely to be a technical artifact of the sequencing pipeline. In both the original and validation cohorts, the classifier was reported to diagnose cytomegalovirus status with high specificity and sensitivity. In vitro tests confirmed that a few of the cytomegalovirus-associated TCR beta chains recognize cytomegalovirus antigens. According to a later analysis, most CMV-associated TCR beta chains appeared to be HLA-restricted, and the HLA associations seemed to be driven largely by CMV exposure. Because HLA typing was missing for some donors at each locus, association tests included only the typed subset. The authors suggested that the approach could potentially be generalized to other disease states and immunological phenotypes. The earlier analysis of 587 of the donors excluded over 15 rarely observed V segments, including chromosome 9 orphons, because counts were too low. Most TCR sequences were observed very rarely across donors, whereas some public TCRs were present in many individuals. In a later analysis, TCR association rates were found to vary across HLA loci, with the most associated TCRs seen for DRB1 alleles and the fewest for HLA-C alleles. A further reported finding was that TCR beta sequences accurately predicted the HLA-A and HLA-B alleles for most subjects in the first cohort. The study gave a list of some 150 TCR beta chains associated with cytomegalovirus. Roughly uniform sequencing depth across donors was assumed in presence/absence analyses, although this assumption may not hold. In a later analysis, HLA-associated TCR beta chains showed more clonal expansion and lower generation probabilities than non-associated chains that were equally common. For the cohort, immune exposure information was limited to CMV serostatus. At a false discovery rate of 0.05, a later analysis linked under 20,000 TCR beta sequences to specific HLA alleles. Several of the top co-occurrence clusters appeared to be linked to parvovirus B19, influenza, CMV and Epstein-Barr virus, according to a later analysis. In an earlier analysis of about 600 of the donors, most TCR beta V segments appeared in productive rearrangements about 87% or about 30% of the time, broadly matching IMGT annotations. Because the 87-base-pair reads could not distinguish some IMGT-functional V segments, including TRBV6-2 and TRBV6-3, those segments were excluded. In this cohort, only TCR beta chains were sequenced, and detectable features were limited by the absence of alpha or paired-chain data. Correlated functional status among segregating V segments might be attributable to linkage disequilibrium, but an unknown experimental factor could not be ruled out.

The cohort consisted of 650 to 850 healthy bone marrow donors. All cohort members were sampled while nominally healthy, although unrecorded immune exposures were likely present. CMV serostatus was positive for roughly 290 and negative for about 55% of the 666 cohort members, and was not recorded for this donor. A peripheral blood sample was provided by each donor, and peripheral blood mononuclear cells were used for TCR beta sequencing. Genomic DNA was extracted from the blood cell samples with the Qiagen DNeasy Blood Extraction Kit. This receptor was obtained from a human donor in good health. The sequenced material came from PBMCs. Recombination linked TRBV7-2 to TRBJ2-1; the junction holds 8 bases that match TRBD2. The DNA reads as follows: TGTGCCAGCAGCTTAGCGTTGAGCGGGGGAAGAAACAATGAGCAGTTCTTC. Its product reads: CASSLALSGGRNNEQFF.